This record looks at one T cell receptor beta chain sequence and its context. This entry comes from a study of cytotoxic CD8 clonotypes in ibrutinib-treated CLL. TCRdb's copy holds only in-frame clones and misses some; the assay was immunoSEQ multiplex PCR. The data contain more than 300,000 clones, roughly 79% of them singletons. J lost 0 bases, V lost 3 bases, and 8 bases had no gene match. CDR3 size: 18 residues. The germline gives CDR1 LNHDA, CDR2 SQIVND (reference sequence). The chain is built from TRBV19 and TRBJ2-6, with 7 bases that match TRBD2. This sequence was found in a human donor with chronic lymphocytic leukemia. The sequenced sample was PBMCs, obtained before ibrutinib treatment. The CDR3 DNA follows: TGTGCCAGTAGTATCGATCTGGGACTACCCTCTGGGGCCAACGTCCTGACTTTC. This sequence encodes CASSIDLGLPSGANVLTF.